This TCR beta chain is drawn from a study of radiation and T cells in renal cell carcinoma. Data came from immunoSEQ multiplex PCR; TCRdb stores just in-frame clones and leaves some out. The profile shows around 94,000 clones, around 81% of them singletons. This clone was seen a single time. In the same sample, other DNA sequences code for this CDR3. Described time point: blood 4 weeks post-SBRT, at nephrectomy. Treatment given: 15 Gy SBRT to primary tumor, nephrectomy 4 weeks later. V dropped 1 base and J dropped 2 bases, with 9 bases sitting between them. Germline lookup yields CDR1 MDHEN and CDR2 SYDVKM. CDR3 length: 15 amino acids.

This chain connects TRBV28 to TRBJ2-1, with D unresolved. Source: blood, taken from a patient whose treatment included radiotherapy and nephrectomy. This receptor was obtained from a man in his fifties or sixties with renal cell carcinoma. The CDR3: CASSLSTGTYNEQFF. The CDR3 DNA reads TGTGCCAGCAGTTTATCCACCGGCACCTACAATGAGCAGTTCTTC.